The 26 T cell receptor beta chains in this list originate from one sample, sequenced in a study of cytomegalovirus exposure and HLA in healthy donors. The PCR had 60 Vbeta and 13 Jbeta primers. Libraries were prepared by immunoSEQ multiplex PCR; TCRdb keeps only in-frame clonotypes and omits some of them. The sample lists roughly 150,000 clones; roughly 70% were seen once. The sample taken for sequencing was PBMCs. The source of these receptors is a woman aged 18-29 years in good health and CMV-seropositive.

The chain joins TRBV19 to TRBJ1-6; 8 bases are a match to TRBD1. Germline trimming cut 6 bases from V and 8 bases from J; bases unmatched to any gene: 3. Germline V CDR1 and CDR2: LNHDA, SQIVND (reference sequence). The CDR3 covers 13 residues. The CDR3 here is CASSGQGDSPLHF. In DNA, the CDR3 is TGTGCCAGTAGCGGACAGGGAGATTCACCCCTCCACTTT.

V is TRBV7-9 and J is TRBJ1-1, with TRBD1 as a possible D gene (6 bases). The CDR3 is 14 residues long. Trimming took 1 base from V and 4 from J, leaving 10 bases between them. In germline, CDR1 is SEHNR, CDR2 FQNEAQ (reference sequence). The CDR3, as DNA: TGTGCCAGCAGCTTAGGGGACATGGGCACTGAAGCTTTCTTT. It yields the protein CASSLGDMGTEAFF.

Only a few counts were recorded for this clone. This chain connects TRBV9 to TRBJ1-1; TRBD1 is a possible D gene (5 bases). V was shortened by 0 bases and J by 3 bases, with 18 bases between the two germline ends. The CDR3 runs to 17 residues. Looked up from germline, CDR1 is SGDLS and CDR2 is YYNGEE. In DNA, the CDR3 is TGTGCCAGCAGCGTAGGAGACTCGTCGGGGGGGTACACTGAAGCTTTCTTT. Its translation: CASSVGDSSGGYTEAFF.

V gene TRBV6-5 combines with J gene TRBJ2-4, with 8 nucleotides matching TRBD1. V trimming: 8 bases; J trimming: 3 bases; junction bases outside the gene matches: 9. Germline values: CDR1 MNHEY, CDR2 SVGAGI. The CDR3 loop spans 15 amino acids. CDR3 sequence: CASSGIGTGKNIQYF. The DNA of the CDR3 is TGTGCCAGCTCAGGTATAGGGACAGGCAAAAACATTCAGTACTTC.

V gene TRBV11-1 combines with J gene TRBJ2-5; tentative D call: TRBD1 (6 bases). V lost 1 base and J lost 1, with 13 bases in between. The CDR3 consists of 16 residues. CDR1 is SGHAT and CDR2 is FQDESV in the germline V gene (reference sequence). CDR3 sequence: CASSLGRGKPQETQYF. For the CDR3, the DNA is TGTGCCAGCAGCTTAGGCAGGGGTAAACCCCAAGAGACCCAGTACTTC.

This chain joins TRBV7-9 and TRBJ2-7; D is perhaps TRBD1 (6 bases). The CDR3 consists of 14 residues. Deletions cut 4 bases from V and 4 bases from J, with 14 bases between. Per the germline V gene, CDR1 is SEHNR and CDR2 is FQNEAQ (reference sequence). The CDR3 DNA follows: TGTGCCAGCAGCTCGGAACAGGGTCAATACGAGCAGTACTTC. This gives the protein CASSSEQGQYEQYF.

The CDR3 is CASSRDRGYEQYF. CDR3 coding DNA: TGTGCCAGTAGCAGGGACAGGGGTTACGAGCAGTACTTC. V gene TRBV19 combines with J gene TRBJ2-7; 10 nucleotides match TRBD1. CDR1 LNHDA and CDR2 SQIVND come from the germline V gene (reference sequence). V dropped 6 bases and J dropped 4; count of bases not matched to a gene: 3. The length of the CDR3 is 13 residues. The full variable domain, rest sourced from reference TRBV19 and TRBJ2-7, is DGGITQSPKYLFRKEGQNVTLSCEQNLNHDAMYWYRQDPGQGLRLIYYSQIVNDFQKGDIAEGYSVSREKKESFPLTVTSAQKNPTAFYLCASSRDRGYEQYFGPGTRLTVT.

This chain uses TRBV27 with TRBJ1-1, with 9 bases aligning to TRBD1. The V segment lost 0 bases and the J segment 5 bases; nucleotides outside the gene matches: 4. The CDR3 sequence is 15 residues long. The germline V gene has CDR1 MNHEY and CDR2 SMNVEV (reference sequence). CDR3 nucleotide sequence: TGTGCCAGCAGTTTATCCGGGGGACAGGGAACTGAAGCTTTCTTT. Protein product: CASSLSGGQGTEAFF.

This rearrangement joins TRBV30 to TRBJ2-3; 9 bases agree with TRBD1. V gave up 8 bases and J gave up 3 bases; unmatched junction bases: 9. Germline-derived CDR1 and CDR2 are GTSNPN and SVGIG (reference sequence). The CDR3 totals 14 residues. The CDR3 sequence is CAGTTGGLTDTQYF. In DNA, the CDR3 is TGTGCCGGAACCACAGGGGGCTTAACAGATACGCAGTATTTT.

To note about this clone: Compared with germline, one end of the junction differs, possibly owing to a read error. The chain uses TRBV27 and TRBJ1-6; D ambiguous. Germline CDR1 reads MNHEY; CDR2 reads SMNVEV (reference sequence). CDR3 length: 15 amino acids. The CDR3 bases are TGTGCCAGCAGTTTAGGGCAGGCTCGGGATTCACCCCCCCACTTT. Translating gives CASSLGQARDSPPHF.

The CDR3 spells CASSESSGTGNSEQYF. The CDR3 DNA follows: TGTGCCAGCAGTGAAAGTTCGGGGACAGGGAACAGCGAGCAGTACTTC. The chain joins TRBV6-4 to TRBJ2-7, with TRBD1 matching over 9 bases. Germline V gene sequence: CDR1 MRHNA, CDR2 SNTAGT. This CDR3 contains 16 residues. V lost 3 bases to trimming and J lost 6 bases; unmatched junction nucleotides: 12.

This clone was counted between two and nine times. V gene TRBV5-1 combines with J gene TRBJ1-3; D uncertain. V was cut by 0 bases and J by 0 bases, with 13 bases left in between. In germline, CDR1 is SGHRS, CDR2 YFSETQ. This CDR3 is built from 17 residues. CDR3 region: CASSLGGSLSSGNTIYF. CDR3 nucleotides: TGCGCCAGCAGCTTGGGAGGGTCCCTGAGCTCTGGAAACACCATATATTTT.

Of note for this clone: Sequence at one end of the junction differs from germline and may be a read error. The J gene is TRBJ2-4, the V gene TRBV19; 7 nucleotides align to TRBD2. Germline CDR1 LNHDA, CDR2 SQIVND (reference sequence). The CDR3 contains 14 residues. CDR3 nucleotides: TGTGCCAGTAGTTTCTGGGAGCGGGAAAACATTCAGCACTTC. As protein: CASSFWERENIQHF.

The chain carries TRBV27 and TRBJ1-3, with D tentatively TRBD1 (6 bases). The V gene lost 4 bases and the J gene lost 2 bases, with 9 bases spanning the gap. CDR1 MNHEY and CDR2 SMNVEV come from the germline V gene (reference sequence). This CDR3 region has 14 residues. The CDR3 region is CASSSTGTGNTIYF. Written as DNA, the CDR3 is TGTGCCAGCAGTTCGACAGGAACTGGAAACACCATATATTTT.

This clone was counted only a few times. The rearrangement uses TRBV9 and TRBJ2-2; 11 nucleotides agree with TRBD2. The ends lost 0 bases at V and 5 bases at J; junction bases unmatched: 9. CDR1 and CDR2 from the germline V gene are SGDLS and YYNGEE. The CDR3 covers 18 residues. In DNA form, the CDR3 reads TGTGCCAGCAGCGTAGAGGATCTAGCGGGGGGACCTACCGGGGAGCTGTTTTTT. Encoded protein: CASSVEDLAGGPTGELFF.

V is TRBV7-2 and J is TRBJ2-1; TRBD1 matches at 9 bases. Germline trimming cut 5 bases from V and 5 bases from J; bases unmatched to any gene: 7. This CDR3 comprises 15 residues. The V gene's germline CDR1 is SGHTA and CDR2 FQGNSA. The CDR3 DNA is TGTGCCAGCAGCAAAAAGGGACAGGGTAACAATGAGCAGTTCTTC. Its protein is CASSKKGQGNNEQFF.

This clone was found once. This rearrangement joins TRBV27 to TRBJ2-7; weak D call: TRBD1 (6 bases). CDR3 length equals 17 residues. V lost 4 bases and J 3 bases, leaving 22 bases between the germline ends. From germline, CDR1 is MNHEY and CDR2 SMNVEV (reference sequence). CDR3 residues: CASSSQLGTTGLYEQYF. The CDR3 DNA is TGTGCCAGCAGTTCCCAGTTGGGGACAACCGGCCTCTACGAGCAGTACTTC.

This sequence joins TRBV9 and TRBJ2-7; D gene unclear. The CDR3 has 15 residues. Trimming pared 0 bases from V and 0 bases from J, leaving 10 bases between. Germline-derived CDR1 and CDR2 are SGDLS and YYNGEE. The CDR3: CASSVDGLSSYEQYF. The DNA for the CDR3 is TGTGCCAGCAGCGTAGACGGGTTAAGCTCCTACGAGCAGTACTTC.

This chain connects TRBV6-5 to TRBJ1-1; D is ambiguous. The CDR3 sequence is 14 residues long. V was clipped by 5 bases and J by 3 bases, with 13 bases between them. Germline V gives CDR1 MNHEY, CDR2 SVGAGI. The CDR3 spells CASSRLTGHTEAFF. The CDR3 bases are TGTGCCAGCAGTAGGCTGACGGGTCACACTGAAGCTTTCTTT.

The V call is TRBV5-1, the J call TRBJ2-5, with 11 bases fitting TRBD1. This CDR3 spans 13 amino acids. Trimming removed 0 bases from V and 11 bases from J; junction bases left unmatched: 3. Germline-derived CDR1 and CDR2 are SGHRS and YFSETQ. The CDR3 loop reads CASSLGDRGSQYF. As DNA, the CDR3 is TGCGCCAGCAGCTTGGGGGACAGGGGGTCACAGTACTTC.

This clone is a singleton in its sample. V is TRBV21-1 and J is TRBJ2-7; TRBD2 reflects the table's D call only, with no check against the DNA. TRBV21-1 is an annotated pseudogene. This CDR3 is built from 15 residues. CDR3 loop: CASRKPSTASYEQYF. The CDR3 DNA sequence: TGTGCCAGCAGGAAACCTAGCACAGCTTCCTACGAGCAGTACTTC.

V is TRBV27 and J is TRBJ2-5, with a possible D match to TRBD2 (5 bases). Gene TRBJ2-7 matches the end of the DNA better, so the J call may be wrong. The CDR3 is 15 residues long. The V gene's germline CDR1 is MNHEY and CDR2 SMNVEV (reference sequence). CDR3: CASSLRGVRSYEQYF. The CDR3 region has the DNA TGTGCCAGCAGTTTACGGGGTGTCAGATCCTACGAGCAGTACTTC.

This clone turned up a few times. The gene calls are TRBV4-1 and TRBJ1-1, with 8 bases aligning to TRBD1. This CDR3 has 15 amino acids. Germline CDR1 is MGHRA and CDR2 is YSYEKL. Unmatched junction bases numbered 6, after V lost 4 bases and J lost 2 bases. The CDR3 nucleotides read TGCGCCAGCAGCCGGTCACAGGGGGTCAACACTGAAGCTTTCTTT. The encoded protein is CASSRSQGVNTEAFF.

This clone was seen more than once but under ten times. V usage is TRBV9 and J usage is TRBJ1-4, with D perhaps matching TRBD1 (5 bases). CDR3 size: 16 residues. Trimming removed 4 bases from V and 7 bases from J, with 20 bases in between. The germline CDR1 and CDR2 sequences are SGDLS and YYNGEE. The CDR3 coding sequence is TGTGCCAGCAGCTCGCTACCGGGGACCGGGGGTGAAAAACTGTTTTTT. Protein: CASSSLPGTGGEKLFF.

The CDR3 reads CASSGGQKNSYEQYF. CDR3 DNA: TGTGCCAGCAGCGGGGGACAGAAAAACTCCTACGAGCAGTACTTC. V gene TRBV7-9 combines with J gene TRBJ2-7; 7 bases match TRBD1. This CDR3 has 15 amino acids. V trimming: 5 bases; J trimming: 0 bases; junction bases outside the gene matches: 7. Germline V gene sequence: CDR1 SEHNR, CDR2 FQNEAQ (reference sequence).

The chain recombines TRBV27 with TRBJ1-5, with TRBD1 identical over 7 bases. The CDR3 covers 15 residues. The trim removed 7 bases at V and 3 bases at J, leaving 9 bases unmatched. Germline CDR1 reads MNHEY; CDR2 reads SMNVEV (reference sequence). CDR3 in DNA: TGTGCCAGCAAAACCCAGGGGGGATACAATCAGCCCCAGCATTTT. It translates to CASKTQGGYNQPQHF.